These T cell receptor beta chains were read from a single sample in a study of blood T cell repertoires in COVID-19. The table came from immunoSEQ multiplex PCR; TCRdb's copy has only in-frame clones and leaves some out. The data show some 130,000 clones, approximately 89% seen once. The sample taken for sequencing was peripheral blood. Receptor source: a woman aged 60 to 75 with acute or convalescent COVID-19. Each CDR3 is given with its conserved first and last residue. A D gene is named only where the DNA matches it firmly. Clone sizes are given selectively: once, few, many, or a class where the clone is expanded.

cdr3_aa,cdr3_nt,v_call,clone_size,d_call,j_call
CASKSGTLLTGELFF,TGTGCCAGCAAATCCGGGACTCTCTTAACCGGGGAGCTGTTTTTT,TRBV2,.,.,TRBJ2-2
CASSEAGTGPDTQYF,TGTGCCAGCAGTGAAGCGGGGACTGGACCAGATACGCAGTATTTT,TRBV6-1,once,.,TRBJ2-3
CASSIVGGYTF,TGTGCCAGTAGTATAGTCGGTGGCTACACCTTC,TRBV19,.,.,TRBJ1-2
CASSQGATNEKLFF,TGTGCCAGCAGCCAGGGCGCAACTAATGAAAAACTGTTTTTT,TRBV3-1/TRBV3-2,.,.,TRBJ1-4
CASRTGGGQPQHF,TGTGCCAGCCGGACAGGGGGCGGTCAGCCCCAGCATTTT,TRBV12-3/TRBV12-4,.,TRBD1,TRBJ1-5
CSVQRTSQETQYF,TGCAGCGTTCAGCGGACTAGCCAAGAGACCCAGTACTTC,TRBV29-1,.,TRBD2,TRBJ2-5
CATSDRRTSYNEQFF,TGTGCCACCAGTGATCGTAGGACTAGTTACAATGAGCAGTTCTTC,TRBV24-1,.,TRBD2,TRBJ2-1
CASSLPPGEQYF,TGTGCCAGCAGCTTGCCTCCCGGGGAGCAGTACTTC,TRBV28,.,.,TRBJ2-7
CASSPSPGFPLQPQHF,TGTGCCAGCAGCCCCTCACCAGGGTTCCCTCTTCAGCCCCAGCATTTT,TRBV9,.,.,TRBJ1-5
CASRTGGRYNEQFF,TGTGCCAGCAGGACAGGGGGCAGGTACAATGAGCAGTTCTTC,TRBV6-5,.,TRBD1,TRBJ2-1
CASSPGGGLNTEAFF,TGCGCCAGCAGCCCGGGGGGGGGCCTGAACACTGAAGCTTTCTTT,TRBV5-1,.,.,TRBJ1-1
CAISAGRGTDTQYF,TGTGCCATCAGTGCAGGGCGGGGGACAGATACGCAGTATTTT,TRBV10-3,once,TRBD2,TRBJ2-3
CASSLWGDTNTEAFF,TGTGCCAGCAGTTTATGGGGGGACACCAACACTGAAGCTTTCTTT,TRBV28,few,.,TRBJ1-1
CASSSGDRGQGGYTF,TGTGCCAGCAGCTCTGGGGACAGGGGGCAGGGTGGCTACACCTTC,TRBV7-3,.,TRBD1,TRBJ1-2
CASSSTRDTEAFF,TGTGCCAGCAGTTCCACCAGGGATACTGAAGCTTTCTTT,TRBV6-6,.,.,TRBJ1-1
CASSYTLANTEAFF,TGTGCCAGCAGTTACACCCTAGCGAACACTGAAGCTTTCTTT,TRBV6-6,.,.,TRBJ1-1
CASSPMRTSGDTGELFF,TGTGCCAGTAGCCCTATGAGGACTAGCGGTGACACCGGGGAGCTGTTTTTT,TRBV19,.,TRBD2,TRBJ2-2
CASSPGHQDNTEAFF,TGTGCCAGCTCACCGGGACACCAGGATAACACTGAAGCTTTCTTT,TRBV18,.,.,TRBJ1-1
CASSFGGGNTGELFF,TGTGCCAGCAGCTTTGGGGGAGGCAACACCGGGGAGCTGTTTTTT,TRBV7-8,.,.,TRBJ2-2
CASSLGQGVDGYTF,TGTGCCAGCAGCTTAGGACAGGGGGTTGATGGCTACACCTTC,TRBV7-2,.,TRBD1,TRBJ1-2
CASSLVDRRVYGYTF,TGTGCCAGCAGCTTGGTGGACAGGAGGGTTTATGGCTACACCTTC,TRBV5-4,.,TRBD1,TRBJ1-2
CASRFSGTDTQYF,TGTGCCAGCAGGTTTAGTGGCACAGATACGCAGTATTTT,TRBV27,.,.,TRBJ2-3
CASSPRPGSPLHF,TGTGCCAGCAGCCCGCGGCCCGGCTCACCCCTCCACTTT,TRBV11-3,.,.,TRBJ1-6
CASRGGQGTIQYF,TGTGCCAGCAGGGGGGGACAGGGTACCATTCAGTACTTC,TRBV28,.,TRBD1,TRBJ2-4
CSAPNPEENTF,TGCAGTGCCCCCAACCCGGAGGAAAACACCTTC,TRBV20-1,.,.,TRBJ1-2
CATSDSFLWGGSSYNEQFF,TGTGCCACCAGTGATTCATTCCTTTGGGGCGGGAGCTCCTACAATGAGCAGTTCTTC,TRBV24-1,.,TRBD2,TRBJ2-1
CASSVEWDSRNEQFF,TGTGCCAGCAGCGTAGAGTGGGACAGTAGGAATGAGCAGTTCTTC,TRBV9,.,TRBD1,TRBJ2-1
CASALPNTEAFF,TGTGCCAGCGCACTTCCGAACACTGAAGCTTTCTTT,TRBV6-5,.,.,TRBJ1-1
CASSDSSRGPNYTF,TGTGCCAGCAGTGACTCTTCCAGGGGGCCCAACTACACCTTC,TRBV6-4,.,TRBD1,TRBJ1-2
CASSSGLAGGSTDTQYF,TGCGCCAGCAGCTCTGGACTAGCGGGAGGGTCCACAGATACGCAGTATTTT,TRBV5-1,.,TRBD2,TRBJ2-3
CSASWGGNEKLFF,TGCAGTGCTAGTTGGGGGGGTAATGAAAAACTGTTTTTT,TRBV20-1,.,.,TRBJ1-4
CASSMTSGFYNEQFF,TGTGCCAGTAGTATGACTAGCGGGTTCTACAATGAGCAGTTCTTC,TRBV19,.,TRBD2,TRBJ2-1
CASSVGHLMNTEAFF,TGTGCCAGCAGCGTAGGGCACCTCATGAACACTGAAGCTTTCTTT,TRBV9,.,.,TRBJ1-1
CASSKETGGGSGEQYF,TGTGCCAGTAGTAAGGAGACAGGGGGAGGATCGGGCGAGCAGTACTTC,TRBV19,.,TRBD1,TRBJ2-7
CATSTGAYGYTF,TGTGCCACCTCAACAGGGGCCTATGGCTACACCTTC,TRBV24-1,.,TRBD1,TRBJ1-2
CASSTLAGVGEQFF,TGTGCCAGTAGTACACTAGCGGGAGTAGGTGAGCAGTTCTTC,TRBV19,few,TRBD2,TRBJ2-1
CASNRQGPYNEQFF,TGTGCCAGCAATAGACAGGGCCCCTACAATGAGCAGTTCTTC,TRBV6-5,once,TRBD1,TRBJ2-1
CASNRDRAQFF,TGTGCCAGCAACCGGGACAGAGCCCAGTTCTTC,TRBV6-5,.,TRBD1,TRBJ2-1
CAISERARDRDHTEAFF,TGTGCCATCAGTGAGAGGGCCCGAGACAGGGACCACACTGAAGCTTTCTTT,TRBV10-3,.,TRBD1,TRBJ1-1
CASSKTGGEAFF,TGTGCCAGCAGCAAAACAGGGGGCGAAGCTTTCTTT,TRBV7-3,.,TRBD1,TRBJ1-1
CAWSGALKHGYTF,TGTGCCTGGAGTGGGGCCCTTAAGCATGGCTACACCTTC,TRBV30,.,.,TRBJ1-2
CASSPLAGFNEQFF,TGTGCCAGCAGCCCGTTAGCGGGCTTCAATGAGCAGTTCTTC,TRBV7-9,.,TRBD2,TRBJ2-1
CASSLGGLAGGNEQFF,TGTGCCAGCAGCTTAGGGGGACTAGCGGGAGGTAATGAGCAGTTCTTC,TRBV11-1,few,TRBD2,TRBJ2-1
CALQDFSYNEQFF,TGTGCCCTACAGGATTTCTCCTACAATGAGCAGTTCTTC,TRBV5-4,.,.,TRBJ2-1
CASSEAGQGVLKLFF,TGTGCCAGCAGTGAAGCAGGACAGGGCGTTTTGAAACTGTTTTTT,TRBV6-1,.,TRBD1,TRBJ1-4
CASSSVGLAGANEQFF,TGTGCCAGCAGTTCCGTGGGACTAGCGGGAGCTAATGAGCAGTTCTTC,TRBV6-6,.,TRBD2,TRBJ2-1
CASSQTKGSLVGIGYYEQYF,TGTGCCAGCAGCCAAACTAAGGGCAGTCTGGTCGGGATAGGGTACTACGAGCAGTACTTC,TRBV3-1/TRBV3-2,.,.,TRBJ2-7
CASSTEMNTEAFF,TGTGCCAGCAGCACAGAAATGAACACTGAAGCTTTCTTT,TRBV6-5,few,.,TRBJ1-1
CASSLGGRAYGYTF,TGCGCCAGCAGCTTGGGCGGCAGAGCCTATGGCTACACCTTC,TRBV5-1,.,.,TRBJ1-2
CASSSFLGGEQFF,TGCGCCAGCAGCTCTTTCCTCGGAGGGGAGCAGTTCTTC,TRBV5-1,.,.,TRBJ2-1
CASSLSTLGETQYF,TGTGCCAGCAGCTTATCTACTTTGGGCGAGACCCAGTACTTC,TRBV7-9,.,.,TRBJ2-5
CASTRQGGTEAFF,TGTGCCAGCACCCGACAGGGGGGGACTGAAGCTTTCTTT,TRBV5-4,.,TRBD1,TRBJ1-1
CASSWGQGETSQYF,TGTGCCAGCAGCTGGGGACAGGGTGAAACCTCGCAGTACTTC,TRBV7-9,.,TRBD1,TRBJ2-7
CASSPDFSGNTIYF,TGTGCCAGCTCACCAGACTTTTCTGGAAACACCATATATTTT,TRBV18,.,.,TRBJ1-3
CASSLGLTGDGYTF,TGTGCCAGCAGCTTAGGCTTGACAGGGGACGGCTACACCTTC,TRBV7-3,.,TRBD1,TRBJ1-2
CASSLGGTPTLNTEAFF,TGTGCCAGCAGCTTAGGGGGGACTCCAACCCTGAACACTGAAGCTTTCTTT,TRBV7-9,.,.,TRBJ1-1
CASSLIGSSEQFF,TGTGCCAGCAGCTTAATTGGGAGCAGTGAGCAGTTCTTC,TRBV7-3,.,.,TRBJ2-1